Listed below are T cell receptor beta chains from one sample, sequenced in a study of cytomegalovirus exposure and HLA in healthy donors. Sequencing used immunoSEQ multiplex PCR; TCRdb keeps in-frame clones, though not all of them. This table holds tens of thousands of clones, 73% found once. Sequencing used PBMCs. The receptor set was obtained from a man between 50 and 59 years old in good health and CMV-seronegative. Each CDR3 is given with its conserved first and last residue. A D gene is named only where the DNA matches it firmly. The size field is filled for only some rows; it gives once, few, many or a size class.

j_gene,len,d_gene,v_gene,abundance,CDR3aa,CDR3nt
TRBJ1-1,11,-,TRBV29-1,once,CSAQLGAEAFF,TGCAGCGCCCAATTGGGAGCTGAAGCTTTCTTT
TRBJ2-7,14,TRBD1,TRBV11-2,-,CASSLDRGLGEQYF,TGTGCCAGCAGCTTGGACAGGGGGCTCGGCGAGCAGTACTTC
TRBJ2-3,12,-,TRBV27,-,CASSLLGATQYF,TGTGCCAGCAGTTTGTTGGGGGCTACGCAGTATTTT
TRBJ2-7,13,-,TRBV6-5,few,CASTPTSSYEQYF,TGTGCCAGCACCCCTACTAGCTCCTACGAGCAGTACTTC
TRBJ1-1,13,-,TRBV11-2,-,CASSLNTNTEAFF,TGTGCCAGCAGCTTAAACACGAACACTGAAGCTTTCTTT
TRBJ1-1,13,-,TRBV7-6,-,CASSFGGGNEAFF,TGTGCCAGCAGCTTTGGGGGGGGCAATGAAGCTTTCTTT
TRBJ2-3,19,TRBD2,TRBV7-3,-,CASSPRGLAGPFGTDTQYF,TGTGCCAGCAGCCCGCGGGGACTAGCGGGGCCCTTTGGCACAGATACGCAGTATTTT
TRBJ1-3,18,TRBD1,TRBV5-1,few,CASSLPGTGAHSGNTIYF,TGCGCCAGCAGCTTGCCGGGGACAGGCGCACACTCTGGAAACACCATATATTTT
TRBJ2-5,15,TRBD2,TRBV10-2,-,CASRETSSAQETQYF,TGCGCCAGCAGGGAGACTAGCAGTGCCCAAGAGACCCAGTACTTC
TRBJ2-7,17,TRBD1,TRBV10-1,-,CASSDLPGQSTLSEQYF,TGCGCCAGCAGTGACCTCCCGGGACAGAGCACCCTGAGCGAGCAGTACTTC
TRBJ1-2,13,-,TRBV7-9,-,CASSLGRNYGYTF,TGTGCCAGCAGCTTAGGGCGGAACTATGGCTACACCTTC
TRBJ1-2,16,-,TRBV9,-,CASSVVDRNSNYGYTF,TGTGCCAGCAGCGTAGTGGACAGAAACTCTAACTATGGCTACACCTTC
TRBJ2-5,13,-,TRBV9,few,CASSPNTGETQYF,TGTGCCAGCAGCCCTAACACCGGGGAGACCCAGTACTTC
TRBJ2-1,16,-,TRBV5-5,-,CASSVRSRGADNEQFF,TGTGCCAGCAGCGTTCGTTCCAGGGGCGCGGACAATGAGCAGTTCTTC
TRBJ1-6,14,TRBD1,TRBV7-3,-,CASSSGQKNSPLHF,TGTGCCAGCAGCTCGGGACAGAAAAATTCACCCCTCCACTTT
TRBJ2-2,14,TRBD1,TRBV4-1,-,CASGGQIGTGELFF,TGCGCCAGCGGGGGACAGATCGGGACCGGGGAGCTGTTTTTT
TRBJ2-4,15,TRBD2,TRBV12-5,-,CASGFAGVAKNIQYF,TGTGCTAGTGGTTTTGCGGGGGTAGCCAAAAACATTCAGTACTTC
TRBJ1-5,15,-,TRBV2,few,CASRGGVLSNQPQHF,TGTGCCAGCAGGGGGGGGGTCCTTAGCAATCAGCCCCAGCATTTT
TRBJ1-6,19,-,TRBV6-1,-,CASSDVVGLPPRDNSPLHF,TGTGCCAGCAGTGATGTTGTCGGACTCCCACCTCGAGACAATTCACCCCTCCACTTT
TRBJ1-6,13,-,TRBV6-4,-,CASSDSSNSPLHF,TGTGCCAGCAGTGACTCGAGTAATTCACCCCTCCACTTT
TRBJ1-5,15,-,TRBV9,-,CASSDGLGSNQPQHF,TGTGCCAGCAGCGACGGCCTCGGGTCCAATCAGCCCCAGCATTTT
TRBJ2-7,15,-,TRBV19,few,CASSIRSGQGGEQYF,TGTGCCAGTAGTATAAGGAGTGGGCAGGGAGGCGAGCAGTACTTC
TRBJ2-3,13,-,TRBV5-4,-,CASSSTNTDTQYF,TGTGCCAGCAGCTCGACTAACACAGATACGCAGTATTTT
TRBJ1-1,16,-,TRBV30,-,CAWSKGGPAMNTEAFF,TGTGCCTGGAGCAAAGGGGGACCAGCAATGAACACTGAAGCTTTCTTT
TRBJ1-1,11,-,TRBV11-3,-,CASSSTGTAFF,TGTGCCAGCAGCTCTACAGGGACAGCTTTCTTT
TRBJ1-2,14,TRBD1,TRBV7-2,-,CASSVTGRTYGYTF,TGTGCCAGCAGCGTGACAGGGAGGACCTATGGCTACACCTTC
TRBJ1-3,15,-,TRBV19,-,CASTDLSGKENTIYF,TGTGCCAGTACGGATCTATCAGGGAAGGAAAACACCATATATTTT
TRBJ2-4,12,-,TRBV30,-,CAWSVSRAIQYF,TGTGCCTGGAGTGTAAGCAGGGCGATTCAGTACTTC
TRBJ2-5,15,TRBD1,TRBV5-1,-,CASSLTAGGLETQYF,TGCGCCAGCAGCTTGACCGCAGGGGGCTTGGAGACCCAGTACTTC
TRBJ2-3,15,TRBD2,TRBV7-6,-,CASSSSGGGTDTQYF,TGTGCCAGCAGCTCTAGCGGGGGGGGCACAGATACGCAGTATTTT
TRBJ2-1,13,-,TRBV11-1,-,CASSPGLYNEQFF,TGTGCCAGCAGCCCTGGACTGTACAATGAGCAGTTCTTC
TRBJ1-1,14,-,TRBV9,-,CASSSMTRSAEAFF,TGTGCCAGCAGCTCCATGACCCGGAGTGCTGAAGCTTTCTTT
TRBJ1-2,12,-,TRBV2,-,CASPPWRGGYTF,TGTGCCAGCCCCCCCTGGAGGGGAGGCTACACCTTC
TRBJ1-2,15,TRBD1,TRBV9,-,CASSAADRGPGGYTF,TGTGCCAGCAGCGCAGCTGACAGGGGGCCTGGTGGCTACACCTTC
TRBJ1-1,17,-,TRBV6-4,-,CASSDTAGGARETEAFF,TGTGCCAGCAGTGACACGGCGGGAGGCGCGCGGGAAACTGAAGCTTTCTTT
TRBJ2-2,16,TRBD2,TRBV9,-,CASNEVGLAGTGELFF,TGTGCCAGCAACGAGGTCGGGCTAGCGGGGACCGGGGAGCTGTTTTTT
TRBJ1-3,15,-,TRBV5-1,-,CASSLQMSSGNTIYF,TGCGCCAGCAGCCTACAGATGAGCTCTGGAAACACCATATATTTT
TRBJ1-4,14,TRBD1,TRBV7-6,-,CASSSQGDNEKLFF,TGTGCCAGCAGCTCACAGGGGGATAATGAAAAACTGTTTTTT
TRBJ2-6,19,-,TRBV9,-,CASSVVGAGALSGANVLTF,TGTGCCAGCAGCGTAGTGGGCGCGGGGGCTCTCTCTGGGGCCAACGTCCTGACTTTC
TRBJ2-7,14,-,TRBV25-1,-,CASSQGTPRDEQYF,TGTGCCAGCAGCCAGGGGACACCACGGGACGAGCAGTACTTC
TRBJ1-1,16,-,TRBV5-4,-,CASSLAGQAGRTEAFF,TGTGCCAGCAGCTTGGCAGGGCAGGCAGGGAGGACTGAAGCTTTCTTT
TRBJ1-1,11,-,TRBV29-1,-,CSVEFRTEAFF,TGCAGCGTTGAGTTCAGGACTGAAGCTTTCTTT
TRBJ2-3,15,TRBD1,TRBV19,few,CATTTGQGIADTQYF,TGTGCCACCACGACGGGACAGGGAATAGCCGATACGCAGTATTTT
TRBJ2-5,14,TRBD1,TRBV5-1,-,CASSPDRAQETQYF,TGCGCCAGCAGCCCTGACAGGGCACAAGAGACCCAGTACTTC
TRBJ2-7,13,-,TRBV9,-,CASSVGLTYEQYF,TGTGCCAGCAGCGTAGGCCTTACCTACGAGCAGTACTTC
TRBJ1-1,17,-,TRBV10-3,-,CAISESPRATKPLEAFF,TGTGCCATCAGTGAGTCACCCAGGGCCACAAAGCCCCTTGAAGCTTTCTTT
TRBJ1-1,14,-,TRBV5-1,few,CASTPQQVNTEAFF,TGCGCCAGCACACCCCAACAGGTGAACACTGAAGCTTTCTTT
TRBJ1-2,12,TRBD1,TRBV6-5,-,CASRTGEYGYTF,TGTGCCAGCAGGACAGGGGAGTATGGCTACACCTTC
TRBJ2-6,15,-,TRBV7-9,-,CASSYSLSGANVLTF,TGTGCCAGCAGCTATAGTCTGTCTGGGGCCAACGTCCTGACTTTC
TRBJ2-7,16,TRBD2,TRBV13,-,CASSLVESGGAYEQYF,TGTGCCAGCAGCTTAGTAGAAAGCGGGGGCGCCTACGAGCAGTACTTC
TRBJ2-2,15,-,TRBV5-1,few,CASSLAVTGRGELFF,TGCGCCAGCAGCTTGGCGGTTACAGGGCGCGGGGAGCTGTTTTTT
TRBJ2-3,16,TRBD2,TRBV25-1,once,CASSGRGGRFIDTQYF,TGTGCCAGCAGTGGGCGGGGGGGCCGCTTCATAGATACGCAGTATTTT
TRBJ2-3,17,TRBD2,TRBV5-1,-,CASSFLIAGVGTDTQYF,TGCGCCAGCAGCTTCTTAATAGCGGGGGTGGGCACAGATACGCAGTATTTT